A single sample is the source of the 5 T cell receptor beta chains below, sequenced in a study of T-cell reconstitution after alpha-beta-depleted transplantation in children. The TCRbeta library was prepared with unique molecular identifiers. Via MiXCR, TCRdb re-called the PCR reads, giving one row per CDR3 protein. The table shows 130,000 or so distinct CDR3 sequences, with about a tenth occurring only once. The source material was PBMCs, mostly from graft donor cells, sampled 180 days after TCRalphabeta/CD19-depleted stem cell transplant. These receptors were collected from a girl under three years old who had a stem cell transplant for combined immunodeficiency, so the T cells may come from the graft donor.

This clonotype has more than one count but fewer than ten. The chain has TRBV20-1 and TRBJ2-3, with D perhaps matching TRBD2 (6 bases). Germline V gene sequence: CDR1 DFQATT, CDR2 SNEGSKA (reference sequence). CDR3 size: 10 residues. The CDR3 sequence: CSGSMDTQYF. The CDR3 DNA follows: TGCAGCGGGAGTATGGATACGCAGTATTTT.

J is TRBJ1-2 and V is TRBV20-1; TRBD1 matches 7 bases. V was pared by 3 bases and J by 5 bases, with 9 bases of the junction left unmatched. This CDR3 contains 14 residues. Germline V gene sequence: CDR1 DFQATT, CDR2 SNEGSKA (reference sequence). CDR3: CSASPPGRGYGYTF. In DNA form, the CDR3 reads TGCAGTGCTAGCCCCCCGGGCAGGGGGTATGGCTACACCTTC.

In its sample, this clonotype was seen a few times. An end of the junction does not agree with germline; a read error may underlie this. The chain combines TRBV19 with TRBJ2-1; 9 bases agree with TRBD1. The CDR3 runs to 15 residues. The germline CDR1 and CDR2 sequences are LNHDA and SQIVND (reference sequence). CDR3: CASSIGTGSSNEQFF. In DNA, the CDR3 is TGTGCCAGTAGTATTGGGACAGGGTCCTCCAATGAGCAGTTCTTC.

This clonotype was seen at least ten times. V gene TRBV12-3 or TRBV12-4 combines with J gene TRBJ2-2; 9 positions match TRBD2. CDR3 length: 17 amino acids. With V trimmed by 1 base and J by 0 bases, 3 bases remained unmatched. In nucleotides, the CDR3 is TGTGCCAGCAGTTTAGTTAGCGGGGGATCGAACACCGGGGAGCTGTTTTTT. This sequence encodes CASSLVSGGSNTGELFF.

This clonotype was observed a handful of times. The CDR3 sequence: CSVPLGHEQFF. The CDR3 DNA follows: TGCAGCGTTCCACTAGGCCATGAGCAGTTCTTC. This chain connects TRBV29-1 to TRBJ2-1; TRBD2 is a possible D gene (5 bases). V was clipped by 5 bases and J by 8 bases, with 10 bases between them. This CDR3 spans 11 amino acids. Germline values: CDR1 SQVTM, CDR2 ANQGSEA.